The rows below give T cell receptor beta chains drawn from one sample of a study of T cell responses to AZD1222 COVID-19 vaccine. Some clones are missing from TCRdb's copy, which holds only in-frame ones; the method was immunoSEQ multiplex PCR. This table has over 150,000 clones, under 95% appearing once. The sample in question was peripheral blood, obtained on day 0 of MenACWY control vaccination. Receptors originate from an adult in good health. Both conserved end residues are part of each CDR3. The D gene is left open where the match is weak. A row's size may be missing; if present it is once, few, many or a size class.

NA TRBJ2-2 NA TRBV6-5 CASSQSGLSTGELFF TGTGCCAGCAGCCAGAGCGGCCTATCTACCGGGGAGCTGTTTTTT
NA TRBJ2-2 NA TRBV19 CASSISPDRELFF TGTGCCAGTAGTATCTCTCCCGACCGGGAGCTGTTTTTT
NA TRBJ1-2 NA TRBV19 CASRDSSYYGYTF TGTGCCAGTAGGGACAGTTCTTACTATGGCTACACCTTC
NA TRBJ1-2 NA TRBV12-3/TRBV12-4 CASSLNQRLGYTF TGTGCCAGCAGTTTAAACCAGAGGCTTGGCTACACCTTC
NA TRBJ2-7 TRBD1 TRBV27 CASSGTGLYEQYF TGTGCCAGCAGTGGGACAGGGTTGTACGAGCAGTACTTC
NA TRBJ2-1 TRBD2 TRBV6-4 CASSDSPTPGLAANNEQFF TGTGCCAGCAGTGACTCCCCCACACCGGGACTAGCGGCGAACAATGAGCAGTTCTTC
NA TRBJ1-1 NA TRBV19 CASSPTGLNTEAFF TGTGCCAGTAGTCCTACAGGGTTGAACACTGAAGCTTTCTTT
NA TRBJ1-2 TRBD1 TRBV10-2 CASKADRDAYGYTF TGCGCCAGCAAGGCGGACAGGGACGCCTATGGCTACACCTTC
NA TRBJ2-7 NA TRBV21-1 CASNRLAGSAYEQYF TGTGCCAGCAACCGACTAGCGGGATCGGCCTACGAGCAGTACTTC
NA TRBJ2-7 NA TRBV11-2 CASSQINEQYF TGTGCCAGCAGCCAGATCAACGAGCAGTACTTC
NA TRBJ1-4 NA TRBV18 CASSPPGLRAGSEKLFF TGTGCCAGCTCACCACCGGGACTCCGGGCGGGAAGCGAAAAACTGTTTTTT
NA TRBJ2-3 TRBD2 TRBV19 CASSIVAGKGQAAQYF TGTGCCAGTAGTATAGTAGCGGGAAAGGGGCAGGCGGCGCAGTATTTT
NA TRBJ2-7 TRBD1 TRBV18 CASSREGTGGYEQYF TGTGCCAGCTCACGGGAAGGGACAGGAGGATACGAGCAGTACTTC
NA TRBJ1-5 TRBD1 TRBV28 CAGSGQGRHQPQHF TGTGCCGGATCGGGACAGGGGAGACATCAGCCCCAGCATTTT
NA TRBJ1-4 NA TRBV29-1 CSVERLGGEKLFF TGCAGCGTTGAAAGACTTGGGGGTGAAAAACTGTTTTTT
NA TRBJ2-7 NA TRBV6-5 CASSRGGLDYEQYF TGTGCCAGCAGTCGGGGCGGTTTGGACTACGAGCAGTACTTC
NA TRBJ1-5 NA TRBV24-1 CATSVGFNQPQHF TGTGCCACCAGTGTAGGGTTCAATCAGCCCCAGCATTTT
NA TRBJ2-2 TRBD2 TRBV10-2 CASSGTNLGGTGELFF TGCGCCAGCAGCGGGACTAACCTCGGGGGCACCGGGGAGCTGTTTTTT
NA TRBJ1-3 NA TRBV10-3 CAISGTDSGNTIYF TGTGCCATCAGTGGGACAGACTCTGGAAACACCATATATTTT
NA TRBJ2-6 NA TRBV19 CASQTSSGANVLTF TGTGCCAGTCAGACTTCCTCTGGGGCCAACGTCCTGACTTTC
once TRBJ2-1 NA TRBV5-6 CASSLGIDLNYNEQFF TGTGCCAGCAGCTTGGGGATAGACCTAAACTACAATGAGCAGTTCTTC
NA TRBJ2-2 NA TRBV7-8 CASSLGLYTGELFF TGTGCCAGCAGCTTAGGACTCTACACCGGGGAGCTGTTTTTT
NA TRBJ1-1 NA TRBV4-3 CASSLAGGSLTEAFF TGCGCCAGCAGCCTAGCGGGGGGGTCCCTCACTGAAGCTTTCTTT
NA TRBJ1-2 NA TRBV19 CASSIATQLPLLYGYTF TGTGCCAGTAGTATAGCAACACAGCTCCCGCTCCTCTATGGCTACACCTTC